These T cell receptor beta chains were read from a single sample in a study. From the RT-PCR reads, TCRdb called clonotypes with MiXCR, one entry per CDR3 protein. This table has about 680,000 distinct CDR3 sequences, more than 13% appearing once. Material: memory CD4+ T cells from blood. Receptors originate from a female donor in good health, serving as a healthy control. The CDR3 runs from the conserved cysteine through the conserved F or W. The order of the fields is clone size, D gene, J gene, V gene, CDR3 DNA, CDR3 protein. A D gene is named only where the DNA matches it firmly. Rows give clone size only sometimes, using once, few, many, or a class for an expanded clone.

.	.	TRBJ2-1	TRBV7-2	TGTGCCAGCAGCTTAGCGCTAGCGTCTGAGCAGTTCTTC	CASSLALASEQFF
.	.	TRBJ1-6	TRBV20-1	TGCAGTGCTAAGAGACAGGTTCTTAGCTCCTATAATTCACCCCTCCACTTT	CSAKRQVLSSYNSPLHF
few	TRBD1	TRBJ2-1	TRBV12-3/TRBV12-4	TGTGCCAGCAGCCTAACAGGGGATGGTGAGCAGTTCTTC	CASSLTGDGEQFF
many	TRBD2	TRBJ2-1	TRBV20-1	TGCAGTGCTAGGTCCGGGGGGGGCGGGAGTAAACGAGGGCAGTTCTTC	CSARSGGGGSKRGQFF
.	.	TRBJ1-5	TRBV18	TGTGCCAGCTCACCACTGAGGGAATCTGGCAATCAGCCCCAGCATTTT	CASSPLRESGNQPQHF
many	.	TRBJ2-5	TRBV20-1	TGCAGTGCTAGAGCTGGGGGAGAGACCCAGTACTTC	CSARAGGETQYF
.	.	TRBJ1-3	TRBV10-3	TGTGCCATCAGTGATCTAGGACCGTTCTCTGGAAACACCATATATTTT	CAISDLGPFSGNTIYF
few	.	TRBJ2-3	TRBV5-1	TGCGCCAGCACCACCCAACCAGGGTCGGCAGATACGCAGTATTTT	CASTTQPGSADTQYF
.	.	TRBJ2-7	TRBV6-6	TGTGCCAGCAAAGGACAGACCGTTATAACCTACGAGCAGTACTTC	CASKGQTVITYEQYF
few	.	TRBJ1-2	TRBV4-2	TGTGCCAGCAGCCAAGAACAGGGATTGTATGGCTACACCTTC	CASSQEQGLYGYTF
.	TRBD1	TRBJ2-4	TRBV5-6	TGTGCTAGCAGCTCCGGACAGGGTATGAACATTCAGTACTTC	CASSSGQGMNIQYF
.	.	TRBJ1-5	TRBV5-4	TGTGCCAGCAGCCCCGATAACAATCAGCCCCAGCATTTT	CASSPDNNQPQHF